The 20 T cell receptor beta chains presented below share a single source sample, sequenced in a study of early T cells in non-severe SARS-CoV-2 infection. MiXCR was run by TCRdb on the 5' RACE reads, yielding one entry per CDR3 protein. The sample contains about 58,000 distinct CDR3 sequences, more than 10% of which appear only once. The source was whole blood, collected at baseline. Source of these receptors: an adult who was a healthcare worker with PCR-confirmed SARS-CoV-2 infection or an uninfected control (not recorded which). The donor label of this sample is uncertain.

This clonotype has ten or more counts. The chain employs TRBV10-3 and TRBJ1-1; D possibly corresponds to TRBD1 (5 bases). CDR3 length equals 13 residues. CDR1 is ENHRY and CDR2 is SYGVKD in the germline V gene. Trimming took 4 bases from V and 1 from J, leaving 7 bases between them. CDR3 sequence reads: CAISGDSNTEAFF. The CDR3 nucleotides are TGTGCCATCAGTGGGGACTCGAACACTGAAGCTTTCTTT.

This clonotype was recorded at least ten times. The genes are TRBV7-3 and TRBJ2-6; maybe TRBD2 (5 bases). Germline assignment: CDR1 SGHTA and CDR2 FQGTGA. The CDR3 runs to 16 residues. Trimming took 6 bases from V and 0 from J, leaving 12 bases between them. The DNA of the CDR3 is TGTGCCAGCAGTAACTCGGGGAGCTCTGGGGCCAACGTCCTGACTTTC. Encoded protein: CASSNSGSSGANVLTF.

This clonotype was counted many times. This chain connects TRBV6-5 to TRBJ1-5, with a tentative D call TRBD1 (5 bases). Between the trimmed V and J ends, which lost 6 bases and 1 base, there was a span of 10 bases. The CDR3 contains 14 residues. CDR1 and CDR2 (germline): MNHEY, SVGAGI. The CDR3 region has the DNA TGTGCCAGCAGGTTGGGGGGGAGCAATCAGCCCCAGCATTTT. This gives the protein CASRLGGSNQPQHF.

This clonotype was counted only a few times. The chain employs TRBV12-3 or TRBV12-4 and TRBJ1-3; D is uncertain. The CDR3 is 13 residues long. V lost 5 bases to trimming and J lost 0 bases, with 5 bases between them. Here the CDR3 reads CASSHNSGNTIYF. DNA for the CDR3: TGTGCCAGCAGTCATAACTCTGGAAACACCATATATTTT.

This clonotype was counted many times. V is TRBV12-3 or TRBV12-4 and J is TRBJ2-6, with 12 bases matching TRBD2. There are 16 residues in the CDR3. The V and J ends lost 6 bases and 2 bases, in that order; junction bases with no gene match: 2. CDR3 region: CASRSSGGAGANVLTF. CDR3 nucleotide sequence: TGTGCCAGCAGGTCTAGCGGGGGGGCTGGGGCCAACGTCCTGACTTTC.

This clonotype has a count of ten or more. The chain recombines TRBV5-4 with TRBJ2-2; possibly TRBD1 for D (6 bases). Deletions cut 0 bases from V and 6 bases from J, with 12 bases between. The V gene's germline CDR1 is SGHNT and CDR2 YYREEE (reference sequence). This CDR3 is 15 amino acids long. CDR3 DNA: TGTGCCAGCAGCTTGGGCCCAGGACAGCCCGGGGAGCTGTTTTTT. Residues: CASSLGPGQPGELFF.

This clonotype was detected a few times. V usage is TRBV4-1 and J usage is TRBJ1-1; D uncertain. Trimming took off 0 bases at V and 1 base at J, with 15 bases between the two ends. This CDR3 spans 17 amino acids. Germline-derived CDR1 and CDR2 are MGHRA and YSYEKL. CDR3 amino acids: CASSQERGTSSNTEAFF. The CDR3 region has the DNA TGCGCCAGCAGCCAAGAACGGGGTACAAGTTCGAACACTGAAGCTTTCTTT.

The V and J genes are TRBV6-6 and TRBJ2-3; D is unclear. Germline CDR1 is MNHNY and CDR2 is SVGAGI (reference sequence). The V end lost 5 bases, the J end lost 4 bases, and 13 bases lay between the germline ends. The CDR3 runs 14 residues. CDR3 nucleotide sequence: TGTGCCAGCAGTCCCACTACCAGCTCAGATACGCAGTATTTT. Protein product: CASSPTTSSDTQYF.

The V and J genes are TRBV6-1 and TRBJ1-1; no reliable D call. The CDR3 runs 13 residues. The germline V gene encodes CDR1 MNHNS and CDR2 SASEGT. The germline V and J ends were trimmed by 3 bases and 4 bases, with 9 bases remaining between them. The CDR3: CASSELSGTEAFF. In DNA form, the CDR3 reads TGTGCCAGCAGTGAGCTATCAGGCACTGAAGCTTTCTTT.

V and J are TRBV5-1 and TRBJ2-4; 11 bases agree with TRBD1. Germline V lookup: CDR1 SGHRS, CDR2 YFSETQ. Unmatched junction bases numbered 10, after V lost 4 bases and J lost 4 bases. This CDR3 region has 17 residues. The CDR3 protein is CASSLPGTGGTKNIQYF. In nucleotides, the CDR3 is TGCGCCAGCAGCCTTCCCGGGACAGGGGGGACAAAAAACATTCAGTACTTC.

The chain couples TRBV5-1 to TRBJ2-5; no reliable D call. Germline loops: CDR1 SGHRS, CDR2 YFSETQ. The CDR3 length is 16 residues. The V gene lost 4 bases and the J gene lost 5 bases, with 21 bases spanning the gap. CDR3 sequence: CASSPSPRVSRETQYF. The CDR3 coding sequence is TGCGCCAGCAGCCCGTCGCCCCGTGTATCGAGGGAGACCCAGTACTTC.

This clonotype occurred a few times. The rearrangement links TRBV6-1 to TRBJ2-3, with 10 bases matching TRBD2. This CDR3 spans 17 amino acids. V lost 0 bases, J lost 1 base, and 4 bases stayed unmatched. CDR1 is MNHNS, CDR2 SASEGT, per germline. The CDR3 sequence: CASSEALLAGGTDTQYF. CDR3 DNA sequence: TGTGCCAGCAGTGAAGCCTTGCTAGCGGGGGGCACAGATACGCAGTATTTT.

J is TRBJ2-1 and V is TRBV6-5; D unclear. This CDR3 spans 11 amino acids. From germline, CDR1 is MNHEY and CDR2 SVGAGI. V lost 7 bases to trimming and J lost 10 bases, with 11 bases between them. CDR3: CASTFIGEQFF. The CDR3 DNA is TGTGCCAGCACTTTTATCGGGGAGCAGTTCTTC.

CDR3 residues: CASTDPGPPYEQYV. The DNA for the CDR3 is TGTGCCAGCACCGATCCGGGACCCCCATACGAGCAGTACGTC. The chain carries TRBV19 and TRBJ2-7; tentatively, D is TRBD1 or TRBD2 (5 bases each). Germline CDR1 and CDR2: LNHDA and SQIVND (reference sequence). V lost 9 bases and J 4 bases, leaving 19 bases between the germline ends. This CDR3 has 14 amino acids.

This chain links TRBV5-4 with TRBJ1-1; D is possibly TRBD1 (6 bases). The CDR3 is 14 amino acids. V dropped 2 bases and J dropped 6 bases, with 14 bases sitting between them. Germline V lookup: CDR1 SGHNT, CDR2 YYREEE (reference sequence). CDR3 loop: CASSLQGMVPEAFF. The CDR3 coding sequence is TGTGCCAGCAGCTTACAGGGCATGGTCCCTGAAGCTTTCTTT.

The rearrangement links TRBV7-2 to TRBJ2-1; D not resolved. Per germline, CDR1 SGHTA and CDR2 FQGNSA. This CDR3 region has 12 residues. V was pared by 2 bases and J by 9 bases, with 8 bases between. The CDR3 sequence is CASSLRVAEQFF. The CDR3 DNA is TGTGCCAGCAGCTTACGGGTTGCTGAGCAGTTCTTC.

This clonotype showed up just a few times. The V call is TRBV29-1, the J call TRBJ1-1, with a possible D match to TRBD1 (5 bases). The CDR3 covers 14 residues. V lost 4 bases and J 1 base, leaving 13 bases between the germline ends. In germline, CDR1 is SQVTM, CDR2 ANQGSEA. The CDR3 reads CSVGTGGTNTEAFF. CDR3 nucleotides: TGCAGCGTTGGAACAGGCGGGACGAACACTGAAGCTTTCTTT.

The V gene is TRBV30, the J gene TRBJ1-1, with TRBD1 as a possible D gene (5 bases). Trimming took 4 bases from V and 6 from J, leaving 12 bases between them. CDR3 length: 12 residues. Germline V gene lookup returns CDR1 GTSNPN and CDR2 SVGIG (reference sequence). CDR3 amino acids: CAWTGGSAEAFF. The CDR3 nucleotides are TGTGCCTGGACCGGGGGAAGCGCTGAAGCTTTCTTT.

This clonotype has more than one count but fewer than ten. The chain joins TRBV27 to TRBJ1-2; no reliable D call. The V and J ends lost 6 bases and 0 bases respectively, with 5 bases between them. Germline lookup yields CDR1 MNHEY and CDR2 SMNVEV (reference sequence). This CDR3 is built from 12 residues. CDR3 DNA: TGTGCCAGCAGACAAACTAACTATGGCTACACCTTC. Translated, it gives CASRQTNYGYTF.

The rearrangement uses TRBV6-1 and TRBJ1-2; 7 nucleotides match TRBD1. Trimming removed 4 bases from V and 0 bases from J; junction bases left unmatched: 5. This CDR3 is built from 15 residues. In germline, CDR1 is MNHNS, CDR2 SASEGT. The CDR3, as DNA: TGTGCCAGCAGTGTGCGGCAGGGGGCTAACTATGGCTACACCTTC. This codes for CASSVRQGANYGYTF.